This T cell receptor (beta chain) was sequenced for a study of blood T cell repertoires in COVID-19. Under the authors' procedure: It was from reference gene primer amplification that nucleated cell counts were estimated. Using immunoSEQ multiplex PCR, the repertoire was profiled, and TCRdb retains in-frame clones only, with some absent. The V and J calls and clone size come from that table; D and trimming were worked out from the DNA. The sample has tens of thousands of clones, 80% to 90% seen once. This clone was counted once. The CDR3 runs 14 residues. The V gene's germline CDR1 is LNHNV and CDR2 YYDKDF (reference sequence). Trimming stripped 8 bases from V and 0 bases from J, with 13 bases between.

The sequenced material came from peripheral blood. This TCR was sampled from a man in his 60s with acute or convalescent COVID-19. The chain joins TRBV15 to TRBJ1-1; TRBD1 is a possible D gene (5 bases). CDR3 nucleotide sequence: TGTGCCACCTCCCGACAGTCATTGAACACTGAAGCTTTCTTT. The encoded protein is CATSRQSLNTEAFF.